These 18 T cell receptor beta chains came from one sample sequenced in a study of blood T cell repertoires in COVID-19. Clones were sequenced by immunoSEQ multiplex PCR, and TCRdb holds only the in-frame ones, with some missing. The profile shows about 140,000 clones, roughly four fifths of them singletons. The source material was peripheral blood. Receptors were obtained from a woman between 45 and 60 years old with active or convalescent COVID-19.

The chain uses TRBV30 and TRBJ2-5; 12 bases line up with TRBD2. V was pared by 0 bases and J by 1 base, with 3 bases of the junction left unmatched. The CDR3 has 16 residues. The germline V gene encodes CDR1 GTSNPN and CDR2 SVGIG (reference sequence). CDR3 loop: CAWSVGLAGPQETQYF. The CDR3 DNA follows: TGTGCCTGGAGTGTGGGACTAGCGGGCCCCCAAGAGACCCAGTACTTC. Full variable domain (remainder filled in from reference TRBV30 and TRBJ2-5): SQTIHQWPATLVQPVGSPLSLECTVEGTSNPNLYWYRQAAGRGLQLLFYSVGIGQISSEVPQNLSASRPQDRQFILSSKKLLLSDSGFYLCAWSVGLAGPQETQYFGPGTRLLVL.

This clone was observed once. This CDR3 is CASSYSSSNTEAFF. For the CDR3, the DNA is TGTGCCAGCAGTTACTCGAGTTCGAACACTGAAGCTTTCTTT. The chain has TRBV6-6 and TRBJ1-1; D unclear. Germline V lookup: CDR1 MNHNY, CDR2 SVGAGI (reference sequence). Trimming shortened V by 0 bases and J by 1 base, and 6 bases separated the two germline ends. The CDR3 spans 14 residues.

The chain has TRBV7-3 and TRBJ1-6; D is unresolved. The germline V gene has CDR1 SGHTA and CDR2 FQGTGA. This CDR3 comprises 13 residues. V was clipped by 2 bases and J by 8 bases, with 7 bases between them. The chain's CDR3 is CASSLQNYSPLHF. DNA of the CDR3: TGTGCCAGCAGCTTACAAAACTATTCACCCCTCCACTTT.

About this clone: Other DNA sequences in this sample translate to the same CDR3. The chain links TRBV18 to TRBJ2-7, with D perhaps TRBD1 (5 bases). From germline, CDR1 is KGHSH and CDR2 LQKENI. The CDR3 consists of 12 residues. Trimming removed 3 bases from V and 4 bases from J, with 7 bases in between. DNA of the CDR3: TGTGCCAGCTCACCCGACAGATACGAGCAGTACTTC. Its protein is CASSPDRYEQYF. Variable domain in full (rest from reference TRBV18 and TRBJ2-7): NAGVMQNPRHLVRRRGQEARLRCSPMKGHSHVYWYRQLPEEGLKFMVYLQKENIIDESGMPKERFSAEFPKEGPSILRIQQVVRGDSAAYFCASSPDRYEQYFGPGTRLTVT.

Here the CDR3 reads CASIPYGLGNTGELFF. In nucleotides, the CDR3 is TGTGCCAGCATCCCGTACGGACTGGGGAATACCGGGGAGCTGTTTTTT. The chain recombines TRBV5-6 with TRBJ2-2; D is perhaps TRBD2 (5 bases). This CDR3 has 16 residues. CDR1 and CDR2 (germline): SGHDT, YYEEEE. V lost 6 bases, J lost 5 bases, and 20 bases lay in between.

V is TRBV5-1 and J is TRBJ1-1; 9 bases map to TRBD1. Germline CDR1 and CDR2: SGHRS and YFSETQ. The trim removed 4 bases at V and 0 bases at J, leaving 7 bases unmatched. This CDR3 has 16 residues. The CDR3 spells CASSIPGTGLNTEAFF. The CDR3 DNA is TGCGCCAGCAGCATACCTGGGACAGGGCTGAACACTGAAGCTTTCTTT.

This clone turned up a few times. J is TRBJ2-2 and V is TRBV7-2; 9 nucleotides align to TRBD2. This CDR3 is built from 13 residues. Germline V gene sequence: CDR1 SGHTA, CDR2 FQGNSA. V gave up 5 bases and J gave up 8 bases; unmatched junction bases: 3. This chain's CDR3 is CASSQGLAGELFF. The CDR3 DNA reads as TGTGCCAGCAGCCAAGGACTAGCGGGGGAGCTGTTTTTT.

This chain joins TRBV12-3 or TRBV12-4 and TRBJ2-4; D remains ambiguous. V dropped 1 base and J dropped 4 bases, with 5 bases sitting between them. The CDR3 is 13 residues long. The CDR3, as DNA: TGTGCCAGCAGTTTAGGCAGGAAAAACATTCAGTACTTC. Its protein is CASSLGRKNIQYF.

In this sample, this clone turned up once. This chain connects TRBV25-1 to TRBJ2-1; TRBD2 matches 10 bases. Germline CDR1 is MGHDK and CDR2 is SYGVNS. The CDR3 length is 13 residues. V trimming: 5 bases; J trimming: 8 bases; junction bases outside the gene matches: 3. CDR3 DNA: TGTGCCAGCAGTAGCGGGGGGGCCCATGAGCAGTTCTTC. This sequence encodes CASSSGGAHEQFF. The entire variable domain, with the rest obtained from reference TRBV25-1 and TRBJ2-1, is as follows: EADIYQTPRYLVIGTGKKITLECSQTMGHDKMYWYQQDPGMELHLIHYSYGVNSTEKGDLSSESTVSRIRTEHFPLTLESARPSHTSQYLCASSSGGAHEQFFGPGTRLTVL.

The V gene is TRBV6-5, the J gene TRBJ1-1; no clear D gene. The germline V gene has CDR1 MNHEY and CDR2 SVGAGI. Between the trimmed V and J ends, which lost 7 bases and 0 bases, there was a span of 9 bases. There are 13 residues in the CDR3. CDR3 amino acids: CASTGVMNTEAFF. DNA for the CDR3: TGTGCCAGCACAGGCGTCATGAACACTGAAGCTTTCTTT.

This clone has a handful of counts. The chain joins TRBV11-1 to TRBJ1-3, with D unclear. This CDR3 spans 16 amino acids. Trimming pared 0 bases from V and 2 bases from J, leaving 11 bases between. Germline V gives CDR1 SGHAT, CDR2 FQDESV (reference sequence). For the CDR3, the DNA is TGTGCCAGCAGCTTAGCGAGCGGGGTAACTGGAAACACCATATATTTT. Translation: CASSLASGVTGNTIYF. Based on the CDR3 plus reference TRBV11-1 and TRBJ1-3, the full variable domain is EAEVAQSPRYKITEKSQAVAFWCDPISGHATLYWYRQILGQGPELLVQFQDESVVDDSQLPKDRFSAERLKGVDSTLKIQPAELGDSAMYLCASSLASGVTGNTIYFGEGSWLTVV.

A note on this clone: One junction end does not reproduce the germline sequence, and a read error may be involved. This chain uses TRBV4-3 with TRBJ2-2, with TRBD1 matching 9 bases. The germline V gene encodes CDR1 LGHNA and CDR2 YSLEER. The CDR3 length is 18 residues. This CDR3 reads CTSSQVPDRGAFAGELFF. The CDR3 DNA follows: TGCACCAGCAGCCAAGTACCCGACAGGGGGGCGTTTGCCGGGGAGCTGTTTTTT.

V usage is TRBV5-6 and J usage is TRBJ1-1, with D hard to call. The CDR3 sequence is 16 residues long. Germline V gives CDR1 SGHDT, CDR2 YYEEEE. The ends were cut back, 4 bases at V and 1 base at J, with 17 bases in the middle. Here the CDR3 DNA reads TGTGCCAGCAGCGAGGAGGGTTGGAAGGAGAACACTGAAGCTTTCTTT. The encoded protein is CASSEEGWKENTEAFF.

The V and J genes are TRBV6-2 or TRBV6-3 and TRBJ1-5; D is ambiguous. The CDR3 has 17 amino acids. In germline, CDR1 is MNHEY, CDR2 SVGEGT. Trimming took off 4 bases at V and 0 bases at J, with 16 bases between the two ends. This chain's CDR3 is CASSSMGRTYSNQPQHF. Here the CDR3 DNA reads TGTGCCAGCAGTTCGATGGGCAGAACCTATAGCAATCAGCCCCAGCATTTT.

The V call is TRBV7-8, the J call TRBJ2-5; a weak D match, TRBD2 (6 bases). Per the germline V gene, CDR1 is SGHVS and CDR2 is FQNEAQ. This CDR3 comprises 14 residues. Deletions cut 5 bases from V and 13 bases from J, with 23 bases between. The DNA of the CDR3 is TGTGCCAGCAGCCCACGCCGGGAGATGGCTAGTGTGTACTTC. Protein sequence: CASSPRREMASVYF.

V gene TRBV29-1 combines with J gene TRBJ2-1, with D maybe TRBD2 (6 bases). The CDR3 runs 13 residues. The V gene lost 3 bases and the J gene lost 10 bases, with 16 bases spanning the gap. The germline V gene has CDR1 SQVTM and CDR2 ANQGSEA. CDR3 coding DNA: TGCAGCGTTGATTCAGGGAGGACGAAGGAGCAGTTCTTC. Translating gives CSVDSGRTKEQFF.

This rearrangement joins TRBV28 to TRBJ2-5, with 12 bases fitting TRBD2. With 0 bases clipped from V and 1 base from J, the junction kept 3 bases outside the gene matches. This CDR3 has 17 amino acids. Germline lookup yields CDR1 MDHEN and CDR2 SYDVKM. The CDR3 sequence is CASSLWTSGGSQETQYF. The CDR3 DNA follows: TGTGCCAGCAGTTTATGGACTAGCGGGGGCTCCCAAGAGACCCAGTACTTC.

The chain combines TRBV20-1 with TRBJ2-2; possible D gene TRBD1, 6 bases. Deletions cut 3 bases from V and 4 bases from J, with 9 bases between. This CDR3 is 13 amino acids long. Germline values: CDR1 DFQATT, CDR2 SNEGSKA (reference sequence). CDR3 in amino acids: CSASSRGTGELFF. CDR3 sequence (DNA): TGCAGTGCTAGTTCCAGGGGCACCGGGGAGCTGTTTTTT.